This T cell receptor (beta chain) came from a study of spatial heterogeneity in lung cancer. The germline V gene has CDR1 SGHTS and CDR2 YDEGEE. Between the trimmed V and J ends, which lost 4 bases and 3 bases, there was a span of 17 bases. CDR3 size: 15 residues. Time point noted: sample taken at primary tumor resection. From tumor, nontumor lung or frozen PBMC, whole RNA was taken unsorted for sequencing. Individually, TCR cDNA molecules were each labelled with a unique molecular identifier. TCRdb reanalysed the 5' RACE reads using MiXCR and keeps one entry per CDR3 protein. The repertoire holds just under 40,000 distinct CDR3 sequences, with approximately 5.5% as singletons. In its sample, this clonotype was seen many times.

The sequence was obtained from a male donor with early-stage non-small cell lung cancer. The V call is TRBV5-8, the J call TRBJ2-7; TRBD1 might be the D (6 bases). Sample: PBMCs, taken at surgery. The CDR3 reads CASSLPEGHLYEQYF. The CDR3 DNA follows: TGTGCCAGCAGCCTCCCCGAGGGACATCTCTACGAGCAGTACTTC.